Sequencing of this T cell receptor (beta chain) was carried out in a study of shared clonotypes between healthy human individuals. Study in general: The composition of the donors was two women and a few men aged 18 to 49. Each donor's CD4 naive and CD4 memory cells filled three plates apiece, CD8 naive two, and CD8 memory one.

Study-level findings and limits: The naive CD4 repertoires of four donors were compared, and roughly 5.1% of clonotypes were shared.

In the case of this clone: Its antigen remains unidentified.

Clones were sequenced by immunoSEQ multiplex PCR, and TCRdb holds only the in-frame ones, with some missing. Among about 510,000 clones, almost 97% were seen once, and the ten largest hold 0.06%. The receptor was derived from a woman aged 25 to 39 in good health. Input material: naive CD4+ T cells sorted from blood. Subset in this sample: CD45RA+ positively selected.

CDR3 bases: TGTGCCAGCAGTGATGCCCCTCTAGCGAATGAGCAGTTCTTC. Translation gives CASSDAPLANEQFF. This chain joins TRBV25-1 and TRBJ2-1, with a weak D call TRBD2 (6 bases). Between the trimmed V and J ends, which lost 3 bases and 7 bases, there was a span of 13 bases. This CDR3 has 14 amino acids. Per the germline V gene, CDR1 is MGHDK and CDR2 is SYGVNS. Full variable domain (outside the CDR3, taken from reference TRBV25-1 and TRBJ2-1): EADIYQTPRYLVIGTGKKITLECSQTMGHDKMYWYQQDPGMELHLIHYSYGVNSTEKGDLSSESTVSRIRTEHFPLTLESARPSHTSQYLCASSDAPLANEQFFGPGTRLTVL.